The T cell receptor (beta chain) under discussion was sequenced for a study of OX40 agonist ivuxolimab in advanced cancers. Study context: Partial responses, seen in three patients, involved one hepatocellular carcinoma and two cutaneous melanomas.

The method was immunoSEQ multiplex PCR; TCRdb's version includes in-frame clones alone and lacks a portion of them. The profile shows fewer than 65,000 clones, 80% to 90% of them singletons. The V end was cut by 4 bases, the J end by 7 bases, with 14 bases between. This CDR3 contains 14 residues. CDR1 and CDR2 from the germline V gene are SGHTA and FQGNSA. Study results and caveats: Relative to CD4+, CD8+ T cells held more expanded clones on average. CD4+ and CD8+ blood T cells expanded clonally by week 6 at 0.1 to 3.0 mg/kg.

Points on this clone: Its antigen is not known.

The rearrangement uses TRBV7-2 and TRBJ1-5; D is undetermined. The TCR was taken from an adult with an advanced solid tumor such as melanoma, head and neck, liver or kidney cancer. The input for sequencing was CD4+ or CD8+ T cells sorted from blood, taken in a trial of the OX40 agonist ivuxolimab. CDR3 in amino acids: CASSSSPRAQPQHF. The CDR3 DNA sequence: TGTGCCAGCAGCTCCAGCCCGCGGGCCCAGCCCCAGCATTTT. Full variable domain (remainder filled in from reference TRBV7-2 and TRBJ1-5): GAGVSQSPSNKVTEKGKDVELRCDPISGHTALYWYRQSLGQGLEFLIYFQGNSAPDKSGLPSDRFSAERTGGSVSTLTIQRTQQEDSAVYLCASSSSPRAQPQHFGDGTRLSIL.